This T cell receptor beta chain was captured in a study of blood T cell repertoires in COVID-19. As for the study in general: The United States, Italy and Spain supplied acute and convalescent COVID-19 samples.

Per the study methods: How many nucleated cells were present was estimated from reference gene primer amplification. Profiling relied on immunoSEQ multiplex PCR, and the TCRdb table lists in-frame clones only, not all of them. D and trimming come from the DNA, and the V and J calls and clone size come from that table. Of roughly 70,000 clones in the sample, roughly 90% are singletons; the top ten hold around 4.5%. A single count supports this clone. The germline gives CDR1 MDHEN, CDR2 SYDVKM. The CDR3 has 13 amino acids. The V end lost 10 bases, the J end lost 5 bases, and 15 bases lay between the germline ends.

Sequenced sample: peripheral blood. The gene calls are TRBV28 and TRBJ1-5; D perhaps matches TRBD1 (6 bases). This receptor was identified in a woman aged 55-69 years with active COVID-19. In DNA form, the CDR3 reads TGTGCCACCCTGGGCAGGGGATATCAGCCCCAGCATTTT. It encodes CATLGRGYQPQHF.